The clone carrying this TCR beta chain was picked up a small number of times. Sequencing used immunoSEQ multiplex PCR; TCRdb keeps in-frame clones, though not all of them. Of around 720,000 clones listed, 73% were seen once; the top ten hold 1.5% to 2%. The data were obtained in a study of shared clonotypes between healthy human individuals. From germline, CDR1 is SNHLY and CDR2 FYNNEI. This CDR3 region has 15 residues. Trimming at V came to 5 bases and at J to 5 bases, leaving 10 bases not matched to a gene. The sequence derives from a woman younger than 45 in good health. The rearrangement joins TRBV2 to TRBJ2-5; 8 positions agree with TRBD1. Sequenced: memory CD4+ T cells sorted from blood. Indicated subset: CD45RA-negative fraction. This CDR3 reads CASSPGRGRMETQYF. In DNA, the CDR3 is TGTGCCAGCAGTCCTGGCAGGGGGCGAATGGAGACCCAGTACTTC.